A single sample gave rise to the 17 T cell receptor beta chains below, sequenced in a study of T cell repertoires in cytomegalovirus infection. One entry per CDR3 protein, called by TCRdb with MiXCR from the reads. The sample records fewer than 550,000 distinct CDR3 sequences, around 27% being singletons. Sample: PBMCs. The receptors originated from a human donor in good health (CMV status not recorded). Some clones in this sample may be carry-over from other donors' samples.

This clonotype has more than one count but fewer than ten. The genes are TRBV11-2 and TRBJ2-1, with 11 positions matching TRBD2. V was pared by 4 bases and J by 3 bases, with 11 bases of the junction left unmatched. Germline CDR1 reads SGHAT; CDR2 reads FQNNGV. CDR3 length equals 18 residues. The CDR3 sequence: CASSSPFGGTSGYNEQFF. The CDR3 DNA is TGTGCCAGCAGCTCACCTTTTGGAGGGACTAGCGGCTACAATGAGCAGTTCTTC.

In its sample, this clonotype was seen many times. In DNA form, the CDR3 reads TGTGCCAGCATCATAGCGGGAGAGACAGATACGCAGTATTTT. It is translated as CASIIAGETDTQYF. V and J are TRBV11-2 and TRBJ2-3; 9 bases match TRBD2. The CDR3 spans 14 residues. Germline V gene data show CDR1 as SGHAT and CDR2 as FQNNGV. The ends lost 7 bases at V and 3 bases at J; junction bases unmatched: 5.

This clonotype was picked up a small number of times. The rearrangement links TRBV14 to TRBJ2-1; perhaps TRBD2 as D (5 bases). The CDR3 spans 14 residues. The germline V gene has CDR1 SGHDN and CDR2 FVKESK. Between the trimmed V and J ends, which lost 1 base and 6 bases, there was a span of 10 bases. CDR3 protein: CASSQGLAANEQFF. The CDR3 DNA follows: TGTGCCAGCAGCCAAGGTCTAGCTGCCAATGAGCAGTTCTTC.

This clonotype has at least ten counts. This chain uses TRBV5-1 with TRBJ2-1, with D possibly matching TRBD1 (6 bases). Germline V gene sequence: CDR1 SGHRS, CDR2 YFSETQ. The V end was cut by 4 bases, the J end by 10 bases, with 15 bases between. The CDR3 spans 13 residues. In nucleotides, the CDR3 is TGCGCCAGCAGCATAGGACAGTTGGAAGAGCAGTTCTTC. It is translated as CASSIGQLEEQFF. The whole variable domain, filled in from reference TRBV5-1 and TRBJ2-1, reads KAGVTQTPRYLIKTRGQQVTLSCSPISGHRSVSWYQQTPGQGLQFLFEYFSETQRNKGNFPGRFSGRQFSNSRSEMNVSTLELGDSALYLCASSIGQLEEQFFGPGTRLTVL.

This clonotype was observed many times. The V call is TRBV7-9, the J call TRBJ2-7; perhaps TRBD1 as D (6 bases). V was cut by 2 bases and J by 1 base, with 12 bases left in between. The CDR3 is 15 residues long. The germline CDR1 and CDR2 sequences are SEHNR and FQNEAQ (reference sequence). The CDR3 nucleotides read TGTGCCAGCAGCTTATTCCAGGGGTCGTCCTACGAGCAGTACTTC. Its protein product is CASSLFQGSSYEQYF.

This clonotype was found many times. The CDR3 loop reads CASSLTGTGWGGDQNEQFF. The CDR3 DNA reads TGTGCCAGCAGCCTGACCGGGACAGGGTGGGGTGGGGACCAAAATGAGCAGTTCTTC. The rearrangement uses TRBV11-2 and TRBJ2-1; 9 positions agree with TRBD1. The germline V gene encodes CDR1 SGHAT and CDR2 FQNNGV. After removal of 5 bases from V and 7 bases from J, the junction contained 21 bases not matched to a gene. The CDR3 covers 19 residues.

The chain links TRBV7-9 to TRBJ1-5; no clear D. With 6 bases removed from V and 5 bases from J, the gap between germline ends came to 11 bases. This CDR3 is built from 13 residues. The V gene's germline CDR1 is SEHNR and CDR2 FQNEAQ (reference sequence). The chain's CDR3 is CASSYTRDQPQHF. In nucleotides, the CDR3 is TGTGCCAGCAGTTATACAAGGGATCAGCCCCAGCATTTT.

This clonotype showed up just once. Its ends do not fully match the called genes, so a read error is possible. The CDR3 nucleotides are TGTGCCAGCTCACCGAGGTCTGGAGGTGAAAAACTGTTCTTT. Amino acids: CASSPRSGGEKLFF. The chain recombines TRBV18 with TRBJ1-4; the D is unclear. Germline V gives CDR1 KGHSH, CDR2 LQKENI. The CDR3 sequence is 14 residues long.

This clonotype was recorded many times. The V and J genes are TRBV6-2 or TRBV6-3 and TRBJ2-7, with a possible D match to TRBD1 (6 bases). The germline V gene has CDR1 MNHEY and CDR2 SVGEGT. The CDR3 extends over 15 amino acids. The germline V and J ends were trimmed by 5 bases and 2 bases, with 16 bases remaining between them. The DNA of the CDR3 is TGTGCCAGCAGTCGCTCAACAGGGCAAACCTACGAGCAGTACGTC. Its protein is CASSRSTGQTYEQYV.

The rearrangement uses TRBV7-2 and TRBJ2-2, with D possibly matching TRBD1 (6 bases). Trimming took 3 bases from V and 6 from J, leaving 17 bases between them. There are 16 residues in the CDR3. CDR1 is SGHTA and CDR2 is FQGNSA in the germline V gene. This CDR3 is CASSLTLSSGAGELFF. The CDR3 region has the DNA TGTGCCAGCAGCTTGACATTGAGTTCAGGGGCCGGGGAGCTGTTTTTT. Looking up the rest from reference TRBV7-2 and TRBJ2-2 gives the full variable domain: GAGVSQSPSNKVTEKGKDVELRCDPISGHTALYWYRQSLGQGLEFLIYFQGNSAPDKSGLPSDRFSAERTGGSVSTLTIQRTQQEDSAVYLCASSLTLSSGAGELFFGEGSRLTVL.

This clonotype came up many times. The rearrangement uses TRBV7-8 and TRBJ1-1; 8 nucleotides match TRBD1. Trimming cost V 5 bases and J 3 bases; bases outside gene matches: 11. Germline V gives CDR1 SGHVS, CDR2 FQNEAQ. The CDR3 runs 16 residues. The CDR3 loop is CASSGRASTGDTEAFF. DNA of the CDR3: TGTGCCAGCAGCGGTAGAGCCTCGACAGGGGACACTGAAGCTTTCTTT. The full variable domain, rest sourced from reference TRBV7-8 and TRBJ1-1, is GAGVSQSPRYKVAKRGQDVALRCDPISGHVSLFWYQQALGQGPEFLTYFQNEAQLDKSGLPSDRFFAERPEGSVSTLKIQRTQQEDSAVYLCASSGRASTGDTEAFFGQGTRLTVV.

This clonotype was recorded a few times. The genes are TRBV27 and TRBJ2-7, with D possibly being TRBD1 (6 bases). CDR1 is MNHEY, CDR2 SMNVEV, per germline (reference sequence). The CDR3 has 14 residues. V lost 3 bases to trimming and J lost 4 bases, with 13 bases between them. The CDR3 loop is CASSFSPQGYEQYF. In nucleotides, the CDR3 is TGTGCCAGCAGTTTTTCACCCCAGGGGTACGAGCAGTACTTC.

The chain carries TRBV20-1 and TRBJ2-1; 7 nucleotides agree with TRBD2. Germline V gene lookup returns CDR1 DFQATT and CDR2 SNEGSKA (reference sequence). Trimming cost V 3 bases and J 7 bases; bases outside gene matches: 9. The CDR3 contains 14 residues. DNA for the CDR3: TGCAGTGCTAGGGGGAGGGCCCCCTTTAATGAGCAGTTCTTC. This encodes CSARGRAPFNEQFF.

CDR3 DNA sequence: TGTGCCAGCAGCTTAAGGCTGGGGTCGGTGGAGACCCAGTACTTC. Its translation is CASSLRLGSVETQYF. This chain links TRBV5-4 with TRBJ2-5; D is unresolved. The V gene's germline CDR1 is SGHNT and CDR2 YYREEE (reference sequence). CDR3 length: 15 amino acids. V was clipped by 2 bases and J by 5 bases, with 16 bases between them.

The V and J genes are TRBV5-6 and TRBJ1-5; perhaps TRBD1 as D (6 bases). Germline loops: CDR1 SGHDT, CDR2 YYEEEE. V shed 0 bases and J shed 2 bases, with 15 bases lying between them. The CDR3 is 17 residues long. CDR3 protein: CASSLGVGGQGNQPQHF. CDR3 coding DNA: TGTGCCAGCAGCTTGGGCGTGGGGGGGCAGGGCAATCAGCCCCAGCATTTT.

This chain links TRBV14 with TRBJ2-7; the D is unclear. V shed 0 bases and J shed 3 bases, with 9 bases lying between them. From germline, CDR1 is SGHDN and CDR2 FVKESK. The CDR3 extends over 14 amino acids. The DNA for the CDR3 is TGTGCCAGCAGCCAAGAGGGGTCTTACTACGAGCAGTACTTC. This translates into CASSQEGSYYEQYF.

The chain couples TRBV7-9 to TRBJ2-3; no firm D call. Germline V gives CDR1 SEHNR, CDR2 FQNEAQ (reference sequence). The V and J ends lost 2 bases and 6 bases respectively, with 18 bases between them. This CDR3 has 16 residues. Here the CDR3 DNA reads TGTGCCAGCAGCTTACGGGCGACCATCCTTCGGGATACGCAGTATTTT. As protein: CASSLRATILRDTQYF.